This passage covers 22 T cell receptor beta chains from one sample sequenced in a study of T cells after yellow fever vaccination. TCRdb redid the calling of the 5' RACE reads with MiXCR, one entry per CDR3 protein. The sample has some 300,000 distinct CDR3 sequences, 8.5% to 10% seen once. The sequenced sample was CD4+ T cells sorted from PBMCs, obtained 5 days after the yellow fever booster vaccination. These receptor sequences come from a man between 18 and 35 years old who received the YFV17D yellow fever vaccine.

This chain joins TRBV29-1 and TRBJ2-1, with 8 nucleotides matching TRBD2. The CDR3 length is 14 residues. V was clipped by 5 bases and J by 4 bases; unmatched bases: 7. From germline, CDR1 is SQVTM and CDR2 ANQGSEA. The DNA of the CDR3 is TGCAGCGTTTCGGGCGGGGGGCCTTACAATGAGCAGTTCTTC. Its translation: CSVSGGGPYNEQFF.

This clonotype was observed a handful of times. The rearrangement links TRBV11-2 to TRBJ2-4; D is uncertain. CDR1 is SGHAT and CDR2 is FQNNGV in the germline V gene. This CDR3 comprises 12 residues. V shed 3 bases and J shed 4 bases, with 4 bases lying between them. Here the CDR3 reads CASSFTKNIQYF. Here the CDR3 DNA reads TGTGCCAGCAGCTTTACTAAAAACATTCAGTACTTC.

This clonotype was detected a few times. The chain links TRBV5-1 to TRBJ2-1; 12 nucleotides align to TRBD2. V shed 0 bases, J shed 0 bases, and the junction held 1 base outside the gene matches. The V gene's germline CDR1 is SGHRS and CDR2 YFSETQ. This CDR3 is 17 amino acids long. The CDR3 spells CASSLGTSGDSYNEQFF. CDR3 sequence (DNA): TGCGCCAGCAGCTTGGGGACTAGCGGGGACTCCTACAATGAGCAGTTCTTC.

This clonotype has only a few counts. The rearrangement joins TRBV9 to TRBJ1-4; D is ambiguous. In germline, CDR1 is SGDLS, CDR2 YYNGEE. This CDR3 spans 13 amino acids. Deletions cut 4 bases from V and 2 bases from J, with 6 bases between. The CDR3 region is CASSSYTNEKLFF. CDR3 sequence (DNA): TGTGCCAGCAGCAGCTATACTAATGAAAAACTGTTTTTT.

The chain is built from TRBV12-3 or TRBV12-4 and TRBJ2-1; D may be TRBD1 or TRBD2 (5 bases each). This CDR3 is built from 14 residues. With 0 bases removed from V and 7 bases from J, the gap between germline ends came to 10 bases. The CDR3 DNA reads TGTGCCAGCAGTTTAGCGGGGGATTTAAATGAGCAGTTCTTC. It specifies CASSLAGDLNEQFF.

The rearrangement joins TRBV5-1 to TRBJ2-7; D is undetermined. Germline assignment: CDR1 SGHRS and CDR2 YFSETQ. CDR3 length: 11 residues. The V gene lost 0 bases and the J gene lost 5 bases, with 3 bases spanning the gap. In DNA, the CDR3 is TGCGCCAGCAGCTTGGACGACGAGCAGTACTTC. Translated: CASSLDDEQYF.

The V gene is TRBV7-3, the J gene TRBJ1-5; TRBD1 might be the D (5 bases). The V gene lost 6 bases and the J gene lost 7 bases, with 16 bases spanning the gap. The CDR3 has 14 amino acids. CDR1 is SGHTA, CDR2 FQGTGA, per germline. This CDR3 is CASRPTGRGQPQHF. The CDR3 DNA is TGTGCCAGCAGACCAACAGGCCGAGGGCAGCCCCAGCATTTT.

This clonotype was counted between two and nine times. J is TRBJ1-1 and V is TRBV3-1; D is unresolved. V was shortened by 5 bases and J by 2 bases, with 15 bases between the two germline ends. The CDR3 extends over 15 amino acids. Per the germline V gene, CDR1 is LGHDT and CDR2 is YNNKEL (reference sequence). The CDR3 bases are TGTGCCAGCAGCTTGCACAGCAACCGAAACACTGAAGCTTTCTTT. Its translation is CASSLHSNRNTEAFF.

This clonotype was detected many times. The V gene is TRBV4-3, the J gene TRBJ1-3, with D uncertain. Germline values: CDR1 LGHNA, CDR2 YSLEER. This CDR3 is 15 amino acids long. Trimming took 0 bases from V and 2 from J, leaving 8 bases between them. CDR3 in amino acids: CASSQDQWAGNTIYF. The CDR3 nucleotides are TGCGCCAGCAGCCAAGATCAGTGGGCTGGAAACACCATATATTTT.

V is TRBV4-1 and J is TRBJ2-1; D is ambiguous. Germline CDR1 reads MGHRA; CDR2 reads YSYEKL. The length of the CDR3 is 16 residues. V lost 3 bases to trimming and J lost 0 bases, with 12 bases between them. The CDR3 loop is CASSHPSRSSYNEQFF. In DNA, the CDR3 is TGCGCCAGCAGCCATCCGTCTCGAAGCTCCTACAATGAGCAGTTCTTC.

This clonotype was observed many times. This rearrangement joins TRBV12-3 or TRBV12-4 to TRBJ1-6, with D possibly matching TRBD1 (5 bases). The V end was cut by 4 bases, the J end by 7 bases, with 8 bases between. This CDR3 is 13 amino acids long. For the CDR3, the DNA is TGTGCCAGCAGTTCCAGACAGAATTCACCCCTCCACTTT. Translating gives CASSSRQNSPLHF.

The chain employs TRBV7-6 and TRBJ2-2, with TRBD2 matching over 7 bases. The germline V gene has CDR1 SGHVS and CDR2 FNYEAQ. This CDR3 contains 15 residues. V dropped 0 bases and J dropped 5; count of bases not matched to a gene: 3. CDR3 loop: CASSLAGRDTGELFF. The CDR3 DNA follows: TGTGCCAGCAGCTTAGCAGGGAGGGATACCGGGGAGCTGTTTTTT.

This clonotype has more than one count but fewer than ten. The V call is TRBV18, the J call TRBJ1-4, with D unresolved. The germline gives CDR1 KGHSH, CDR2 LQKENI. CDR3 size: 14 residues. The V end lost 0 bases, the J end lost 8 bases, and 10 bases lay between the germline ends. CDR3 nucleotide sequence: TGTGCCAGCTCACCACCCGGGGTCGGAGAAAAACTGTTTTTT. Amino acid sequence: CASSPPGVGEKLFF.

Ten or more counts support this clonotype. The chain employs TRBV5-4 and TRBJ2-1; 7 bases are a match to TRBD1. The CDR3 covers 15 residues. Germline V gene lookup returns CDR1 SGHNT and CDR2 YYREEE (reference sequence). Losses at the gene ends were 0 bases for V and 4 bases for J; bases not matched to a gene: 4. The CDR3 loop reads CASSLGTGLYNEQFF. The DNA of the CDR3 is TGTGCCAGCAGCTTGGGGACAGGTCTTTACAATGAGCAGTTCTTC.

CDR3 amino acids: CASSPGTGSQYF. The CDR3 bases are TGCGCCAGCAGCCCAGGGACGGGGTCCCAGTACTTC. The chain is built from TRBV4-3 and TRBJ2-5; D might be TRBD1 or TRBD2, each matching 5 bases. Germline V gene data show CDR1 as LGHNA and CDR2 as YSLEER. V was trimmed by 4 bases and J by 9 bases, leaving 12 bases between them. The CDR3 runs to 12 residues.

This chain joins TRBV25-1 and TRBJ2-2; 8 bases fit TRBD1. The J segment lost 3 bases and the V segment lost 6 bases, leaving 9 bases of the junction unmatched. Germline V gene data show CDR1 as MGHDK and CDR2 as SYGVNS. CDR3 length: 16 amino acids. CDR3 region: CASSLRGQGDTGELFF. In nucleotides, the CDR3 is TGTGCCAGCAGCCTCAGGGGGCAGGGGGACACCGGGGAGCTGTTTTTT.

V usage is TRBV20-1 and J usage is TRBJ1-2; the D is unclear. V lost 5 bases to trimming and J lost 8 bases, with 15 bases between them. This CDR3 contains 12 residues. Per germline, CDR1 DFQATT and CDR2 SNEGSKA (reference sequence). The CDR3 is CSAPRAGLGYTF. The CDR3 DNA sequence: TGCAGTGCTCCTAGAGCTGGGCTGGGCTACACCTTC.

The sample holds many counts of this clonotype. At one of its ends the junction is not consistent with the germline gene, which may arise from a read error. Here the CDR3 DNA reads TGTGCCAGCAGTCAGGGACAGGCCCAAGAGACCCAGTACTTC. It specifies CASSQGQAQETQYF. The chain uses TRBV4-3 and TRBJ2-5, with 8 bases matching TRBD1. The germline gives CDR1 LGHNA, CDR2 YSLEER. There are 14 residues in the CDR3.

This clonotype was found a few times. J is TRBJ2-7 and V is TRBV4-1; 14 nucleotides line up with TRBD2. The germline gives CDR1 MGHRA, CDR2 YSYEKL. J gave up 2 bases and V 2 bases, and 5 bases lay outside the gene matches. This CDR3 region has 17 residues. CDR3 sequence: CASSQYGTSGGPYEQYF. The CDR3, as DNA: TGCGCCAGCAGCCAATACGGGACTAGCGGGGGTCCCTACGAGCAGTACTTC.

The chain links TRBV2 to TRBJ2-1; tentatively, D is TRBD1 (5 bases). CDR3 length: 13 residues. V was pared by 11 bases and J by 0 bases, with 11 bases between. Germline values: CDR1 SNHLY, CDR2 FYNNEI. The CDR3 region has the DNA TGTGCCGGGGCCTATACCTCCTACAATGAGCAGTTCTTC. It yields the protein CAGAYTSYNEQFF.

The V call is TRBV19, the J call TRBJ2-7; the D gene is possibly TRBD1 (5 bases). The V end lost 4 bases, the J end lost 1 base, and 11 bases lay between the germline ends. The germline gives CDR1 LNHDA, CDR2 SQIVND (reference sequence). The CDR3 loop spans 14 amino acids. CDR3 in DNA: TGTGCCAGTAGTAAATTTGGACAATCCTACGAGCAGTACTTC. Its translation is CASSKFGQSYEQYF.

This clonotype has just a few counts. The CDR3 protein is CASSQEDTNTEAFF. For the CDR3, the DNA is TGTGCCAGCAGCCAAGAGGATACGAACACTGAAGCTTTCTTT. The J gene is TRBJ1-1, the V gene TRBV3-1, with D uncertain. Germline V CDR1 and CDR2: LGHDT, YNNKEL (reference sequence). The germline V and J ends were trimmed by 0 bases and 1 base, with 6 bases remaining between them. This CDR3 comprises 14 residues.